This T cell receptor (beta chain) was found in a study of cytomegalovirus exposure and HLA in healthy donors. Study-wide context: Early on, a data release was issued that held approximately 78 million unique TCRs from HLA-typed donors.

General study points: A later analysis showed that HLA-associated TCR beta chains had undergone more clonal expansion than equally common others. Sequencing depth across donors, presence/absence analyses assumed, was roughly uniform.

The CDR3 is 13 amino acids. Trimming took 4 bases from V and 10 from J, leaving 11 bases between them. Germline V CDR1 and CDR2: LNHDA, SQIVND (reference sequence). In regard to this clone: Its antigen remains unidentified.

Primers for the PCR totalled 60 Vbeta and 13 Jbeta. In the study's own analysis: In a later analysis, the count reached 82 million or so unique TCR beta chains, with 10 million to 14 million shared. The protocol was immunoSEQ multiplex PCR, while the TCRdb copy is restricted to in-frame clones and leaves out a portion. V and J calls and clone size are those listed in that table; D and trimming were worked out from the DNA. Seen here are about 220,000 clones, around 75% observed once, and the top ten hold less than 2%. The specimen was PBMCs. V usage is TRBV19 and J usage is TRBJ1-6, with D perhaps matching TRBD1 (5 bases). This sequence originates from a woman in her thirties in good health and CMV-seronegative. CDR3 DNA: TGTGCCAGTAGTACAGGGTACGGGTCACCCCTCCACTTT. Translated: CASSTGYGSPLHF.